These 16 T cell receptor beta chains were sequenced from one sample in a study of blood T cell repertoires in COVID-19. Produced via immunoSEQ multiplex PCR; TCRdb's table is partial and in-frame only. This table holds roughly 100,000 clones, around 87% found once. The sequenced sample consisted of peripheral blood. The receptors stem from a man aged 50-59 years with acute or convalescent COVID-19.

The rearrangement joins TRBV5-1 to TRBJ1-4; D gene unclear. This CDR3 contains 14 residues. Trimming took 4 bases from V and 0 from J, leaving 7 bases between them. CDR1 is SGHRS and CDR2 is YFSETQ in the germline V gene. CDR3 in DNA: TGCGCCAGCAGCCCAGGATCAACTAATGAAAAACTGTTTTTT. Residues: CASSPGSTNEKLFF. Drawing the rest from reference TRBV5-1 and TRBJ1-4, the complete variable domain is KAGVTQTPRYLIKTRGQQVTLSCSPISGHRSVSWYQQTPGQGLQFLFEYFSETQRNKGNFPGRFSGRQFSNSRSEMNVSTLELGDSALYLCASSPGSTNEKLFFGSGTQLSVL.

The chain recombines TRBV7-8 with TRBJ2-4, with 9 bases matching TRBD2. V shed 1 base, J shed 3 bases, and the junction held 10 bases outside the gene matches. The V gene's germline CDR1 is SGHVS and CDR2 FQNEAQ. This CDR3 has 18 amino acids. CDR3 loop: CASSLGGRGLAVKNIQYF. CDR3 in DNA: TGTGCCAGCAGCTTAGGCGGGAGGGGCCTCGCGGTCAAAAACATTCAGTACTTC.

The chain has TRBV12-3 or TRBV12-4 and TRBJ2-7; 9 bases align to TRBD1. V lost 6 bases, J lost 5 bases, and 5 bases stayed unmatched. This CDR3 is 13 amino acids long. CDR3 protein: CASSSGQGNEQYF. The CDR3 coding sequence is TGTGCCAGCAGCTCAGGACAGGGGAACGAGCAGTACTTC.

CDR3 protein: CASSSKGLPLSYEQYF. The CDR3 nucleotides read TGTGCCAGCAGCTCGAAGGGGCTGCCTCTATCCTACGAGCAGTACTTC. The chain is built from TRBV7-8 and TRBJ2-7, with a tentative D call TRBD1 (5 bases). The germline V gene has CDR1 SGHVS and CDR2 FQNEAQ. Trimming took off 4 bases at V and 1 base at J, with 17 bases between the two ends. The length of the CDR3 is 16 residues. Based on the CDR3 plus reference TRBV7-8 and TRBJ2-7, the full variable domain is GAGVSQSPRYKVAKRGQDVALRCDPISGHVSLFWYQQALGQGPEFLTYFQNEAQLDKSGLPSDRFFAERPEGSVSTLKIQRTQQEDSAVYLCASSSKGLPLSYEQYFGPGTRLTVT.

The CDR3 nucleotides are TGTGCCAGCAGTGATGGGACAGGGTTAGCTTTCTTT. Encoded protein: CASSDGTGLAFF. The chain uses TRBV6-4 and TRBJ1-1; 9 bases match TRBD1. Germline lookup yields CDR1 MRHNA and CDR2 SNTAGT. The CDR3 contains 12 residues. V gave up 3 bases and J gave up 10 bases; unmatched junction bases: 3.

This clone appeared a few times. This rearrangement joins TRBV13 to TRBJ2-5; D not resolved. Germline CDR1 reads PRHDT; CDR2 reads FYEKMQ (reference sequence). This CDR3 contains 13 residues. V lost 5 bases to trimming and J lost 4 bases, with 11 bases between them. In DNA form, the CDR3 reads TGTGCCAGCAGCCCCCGACTGGGAGAGACCCAGTACTTC. It translates to CASSPRLGETQYF.

The sample holds one count of this clone. The gene calls are TRBV6-5 and TRBJ2-7; 12 bases are a match to TRBD2. The V gene end was trimmed by 5 bases and the J gene end by 7 bases; junction bases not matched to a gene: 9. The germline V gene encodes CDR1 MNHEY and CDR2 SVGAGI. The CDR3 runs to 15 residues. The CDR3 nucleotides read TGTGCCAGCAGTAGGCAGACTAGCGGGAGAAAAGAGCAGTACTTC. This gives the protein CASSRQTSGRKEQYF.

The chain combines TRBV6-5 with TRBJ2-7; possibly TRBD2 for D (5 bases). Per germline, CDR1 MNHEY and CDR2 SVGAGI. V shed 5 bases and J shed 7 bases, with 12 bases lying between them. The CDR3 extends over 12 amino acids. CDR3 sequence (DNA): TGTGCCAGCAGTACCTCGGGCGGGGAGCAGTACTTC. This gives the protein CASSTSGGEQYF.

The chain links TRBV6-1 to TRBJ2-7; possible D gene TRBD2, 6 bases. Trimming removed 2 bases at V and 0 bases at J, with 14 bases between. This CDR3 comprises 16 residues. In germline, CDR1 is MNHNS, CDR2 SASEGT. CDR3: CASSEWGGNPSYEQYF. In nucleotides, the CDR3 is TGTGCCAGCAGTGAATGGGGCGGGAACCCCTCCTACGAGCAGTACTTC.

For the CDR3, the DNA is TGTGCCAGTTCGGGCTCTGGGGCCAACGTCCTGACTTTC. Translation gives CASSGSGANVLTF. The chain couples TRBV19 to TRBJ2-6, with unresolved D. Trimming took off 8 bases at V and 0 bases at J, with 5 bases between the two ends. Germline V gives CDR1 LNHDA, CDR2 SQIVND (reference sequence). CDR3 size: 13 residues.

The gene calls are TRBV3-1 (or the pseudogene TRBV3-2) and TRBJ1-2; 10 positions agree with TRBD1. The junction had 9 bases not matched to a gene; V was cut back by 6 bases and J by 8 bases. The length of the CDR3 is 14 residues. Germline V CDR1 and CDR2: LGHDT, YNNKEL (reference sequence). The CDR3 reads CASSLSGQGSGYTF. CDR3 coding DNA: TGTGCCAGCAGTTTATCGGGACAGGGGAGCGGCTACACCTTC.

A remark on this clone: The sample has other DNA sequences that encode this CDR3 too. The rearrangement uses TRBV20-1 and TRBJ2-1, with D unresolved. V was cut by 3 bases and J by 7 bases, with 4 bases left in between. Germline V gives CDR1 DFQATT, CDR2 SNEGSKA (reference sequence). The CDR3 consists of 10 residues. The CDR3 region has the DNA TGCAGTGCTAGGAGAAATGAGCAGTTCTTC. Protein: CSARRNEQFF.

This chain uses TRBV24-1 with TRBJ1-5; weak D call: TRBD1 (6 bases). With 4 bases removed from V and 5 bases from J, the gap between germline ends came to 20 bases. From germline, CDR1 is KGHDR and CDR2 SFDVKD. CDR3 length: 17 residues. The CDR3 DNA reads TGTGCCACCAGTGACCACAGGGCGGGTTTCCGGGATCAGCCCCAGCATTTT. Protein product: CATSDHRAGFRDQPQHF.

The CDR3 spells CASSLQARPSDSPLHF. The CDR3 nucleotides are TGCGCCAGCAGCTTGCAGGCAAGGCCTTCCGATTCACCCCTCCACTTT. This rearrangement joins TRBV5-1 to TRBJ1-6; no reliable D call. Trimming stripped 1 base from V and 8 bases from J, with 16 bases between. The CDR3 length is 16 residues. The germline V gene encodes CDR1 SGHRS and CDR2 YFSETQ.

The V and J genes are TRBV11-3 and TRBJ2-2; D is unclear. Germline loops: CDR1 SGHNT, CDR2 YENEEA. The length of the CDR3 is 16 residues. Trimming removed 3 bases at V and 3 bases at J, with 14 bases between. This CDR3 reads CASSLRTGPDTGELFF. CDR3 nucleotide sequence: TGTGCCAGCAGCTTGCGTACGGGTCCGGACACCGGGGAGCTGTTTTTT.

The rearrangement joins TRBV3-1 (or the pseudogene TRBV3-2) to TRBJ1-5; D uncertain. V was shortened by 0 bases and J by 2 bases, with 8 bases between the two germline ends. Germline-derived CDR1 and CDR2 are LGHDT and YNNKEL (reference sequence). This CDR3 has 15 residues. The CDR3 coding sequence is TGTGCCAGCAGCCAAGATCGGCAGGGCAATCAGCCCCAGCATTTT. This encodes CASSQDRQGNQPQHF.